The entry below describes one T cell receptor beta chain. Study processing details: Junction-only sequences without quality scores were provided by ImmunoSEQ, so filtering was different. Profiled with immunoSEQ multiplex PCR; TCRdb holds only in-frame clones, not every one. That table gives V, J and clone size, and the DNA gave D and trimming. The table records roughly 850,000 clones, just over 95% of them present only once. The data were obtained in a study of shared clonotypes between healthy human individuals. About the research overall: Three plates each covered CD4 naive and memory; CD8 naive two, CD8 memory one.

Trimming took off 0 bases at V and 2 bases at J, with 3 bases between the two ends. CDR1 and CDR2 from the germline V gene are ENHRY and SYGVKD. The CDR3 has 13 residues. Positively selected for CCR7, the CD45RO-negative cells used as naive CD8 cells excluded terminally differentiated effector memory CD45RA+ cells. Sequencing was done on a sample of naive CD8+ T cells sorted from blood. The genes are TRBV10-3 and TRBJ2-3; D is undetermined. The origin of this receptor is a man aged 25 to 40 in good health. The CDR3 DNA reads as TGTGCCATCAGTGAGTCTAACACAGATACGCAGTATTTT. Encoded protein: CAISESNTDTQYF.